The 9 T cell receptor beta chains below all came from one sample that was sequenced in a study of glioma-infiltrating T cells after dendritic cell vaccination. Sequencing was performed with immunoSEQ multiplex PCR; in TCRdb, only in-frame clones are kept and a portion is missing. The sample holds about 92,000 clones, just over 85% seen once. The sequencing used blood, collected before dendritic cell vaccination. These TCRs come from a human donor with glioblastoma.

To note about this clone: This sample also contains other DNA sequences that code for the same CDR3. This chain links TRBV28 with TRBJ2-3; 7 positions match TRBD1. The CDR3 runs 15 residues. Germline CDR1 is MDHEN and CDR2 is SYDVKM. Trimming removed 5 bases from V and 4 bases from J; junction bases left unmatched: 9. Here the CDR3 reads CASSPDRVGADTQYF. Here the CDR3 DNA reads TGTGCCAGCAGTCCTGACAGGGTAGGGGCAGATACGCAGTATTTT.

The rearrangement joins TRBV6-1 to TRBJ2-1; TRBD1 matches 9 bases. This CDR3 has 15 residues. V shed 3 bases, J shed 4 bases, and the junction held 4 bases outside the gene matches. Germline assignment: CDR1 MNHNS and CDR2 SASEGT. CDR3 in DNA: TGTGCCAGCAGTGATCCGGGACAGGGATACAATGAGCAGTTCTTC. Its protein product is CASSDPGQGYNEQFF.

The V call is TRBV11-1, the J call TRBJ2-7, with 10 bases lining up with TRBD2. CDR1 is SGHAT, CDR2 FQDESV, per germline (reference sequence). The junction had 7 bases not matched to a gene; V was cut back by 5 bases and J by 6 bases. The CDR3 sequence is 14 residues long. The CDR3 loop reads CASSNLAGGSEQYF. Here the CDR3 DNA reads TGTGCCAGCAGCAATTTAGCGGGGGGCAGCGAGCAGTACTTC.

The chain links TRBV7-9 to TRBJ1-5, with 9 bases aligning to TRBD1. Germline CDR1 is SEHNR and CDR2 is FQNEAQ (reference sequence). This CDR3 region has 19 residues. V was pared by 1 base and J by 4 bases, with 14 bases of the junction left unmatched. DNA for the CDR3: TGTGCCAGCAGCTTAGAGCCACCTATGGGACAGGGTGGAAATCAGCCCCAGCATTTT. As protein: CASSLEPPMGQGGNQPQHF.

V and J are TRBV4-1 and TRBJ1-5, with D possibly TRBD1 on 6 matching bases. Germline CDR1 MGHRA, CDR2 YSYEKL. This CDR3 region has 15 residues. Trimming stripped 0 bases from V and 1 base from J, with 7 bases between. The CDR3 sequence is CASSQDGQSNQPQHF. The CDR3 nucleotides are TGCGCCAGCAGCCAAGACGGACAGAGCAATCAGCCCCAGCATTTT.

A single count supports this clone. The chain has TRBV29-1 and TRBJ2-3; 10 bases match TRBD2. Germline V CDR1 and CDR2: SQVTM, ANQGSEA. J lost 7 bases, V lost 3 bases, and 7 bases had no gene match. The length of the CDR3 is 14 residues. CDR3 sequence reads: CSVDTSGMKYTQYF. CDR3 DNA: TGCAGCGTTGACACTAGCGGGATGAAGTATACGCAGTATTTT.

This clone was detected only once. The J gene is TRBJ1-4, the V gene TRBV5-1, with D maybe TRBD1 (5 bases). CDR3 length: 12 residues. Trimming removed 5 bases from V and 5 bases from J, with 7 bases in between. Germline V CDR1 and CDR2: SGHRS, YFSETQ. The DNA for the CDR3 is TGCGCCAGCAGGACAGCCAATGAAAAACTGTTTTTT. Protein sequence: CASRTANEKLFF.

The chain uses TRBV6-1 and TRBJ1-4, with D possibly TRBD1 on 6 matching bases. This CDR3 is built from 13 residues. V was clipped by 7 bases and J by 6 bases, with 12 bases between them. The germline gives CDR1 MNHNS, CDR2 SASEGT. The CDR3 here is CASNDRHHEKLFF. The DNA for the CDR3 is TGTGCCAGCAATGACAGGCATCATGAAAAACTGTTTTTT.

The V and J genes are TRBV4-2 and TRBJ2-7; D perhaps matches TRBD2 (6 bases). The CDR3 spans 14 residues. Between the trimmed V and J ends, which lost 3 bases and 4 bases, there was a span of 13 bases. Germline CDR1 is LGHNA and CDR2 is YNFKEQ. The CDR3 protein is CASSQWESGYEQYF. Written as DNA, the CDR3 is TGTGCCAGCAGCCAGTGGGAAAGCGGGTACGAGCAGTACTTC.